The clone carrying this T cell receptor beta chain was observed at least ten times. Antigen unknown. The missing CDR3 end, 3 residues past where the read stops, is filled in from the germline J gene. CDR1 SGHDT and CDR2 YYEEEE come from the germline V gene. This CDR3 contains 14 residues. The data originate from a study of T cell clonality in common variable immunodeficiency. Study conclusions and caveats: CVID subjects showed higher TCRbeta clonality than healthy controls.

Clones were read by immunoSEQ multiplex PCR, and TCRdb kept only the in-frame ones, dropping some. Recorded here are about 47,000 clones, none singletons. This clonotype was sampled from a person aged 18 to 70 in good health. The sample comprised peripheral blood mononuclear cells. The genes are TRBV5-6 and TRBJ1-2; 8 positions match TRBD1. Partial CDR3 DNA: TGTGCCAGCAGCTTGTCCGGACAGGGATGGGGC. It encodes CASSLSGQGWG. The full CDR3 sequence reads CASSLSGQGWGYTF. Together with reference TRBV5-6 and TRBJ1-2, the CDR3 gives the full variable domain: DAGVTQSPTHLIKTRGQQVTLRCSPKSGHDTVSWYQQALGQGPQFIFQYYEEEERQRGNFPDRFSGHQFPNYSSELNVNALLLGDSALYLCASSLSGQGWGYTFGSGTRLTVV.